One sample yielded the 32 T cell receptor beta chains listed below, sequenced in a study of OX40 agonist ivuxolimab in advanced cancers. Some clones are missing from TCRdb's copy, which holds only in-frame ones; the method was immunoSEQ multiplex PCR. The sample consists of roughly 63,000 clones, 80% to 90% of them appearing once. The source material was CD4+ or CD8+ T cells sorted from blood, sampled in a trial of the OX40 agonist ivuxolimab. All receptors derive from an adult with an advanced solid tumor such as melanoma, head and neck, liver or kidney cancer.

The rearrangement uses TRBV11-2 and TRBJ1-2, with a weak D call TRBD1 (6 bases). Trimming took 1 base from V and 4 from J, leaving 10 bases between them. There are 14 residues in the CDR3. From germline, CDR1 is SGHAT and CDR2 FQNNGV. This chain's CDR3 is CASSLGAGAYGYTF. The DNA of the CDR3 is TGTGCCAGCAGCTTAGGGGCAGGGGCCTATGGCTACACCTTC.

CDR3 nucleotide sequence: TGTGCCATCAGTGAGGGCTCGGGGACCGGGGAGCTGTTTTTT. It specifies CAISEGSGTGELFF. This rearrangement joins TRBV10-3 to TRBJ2-2; a weak D match, TRBD2 (5 bases). This CDR3 has 14 residues. The germline V gene has CDR1 ENHRY and CDR2 SYGVKD. V shed 2 bases and J shed 5 bases, with 9 bases lying between them.

J is TRBJ1-1 and V is TRBV2; D is unresolved. The length of the CDR3 is 11 residues. Germline values: CDR1 SNHLY, CDR2 FYNNEI. With 2 bases removed from V and 10 bases from J, the gap between germline ends came to 8 bases. The DNA of the CDR3 is TGTGCCAGCAGTGAACCCAAGGGAGCTTTCTTT. It encodes CASSEPKGAFF.

The V and J genes are TRBV29-1 and TRBJ1-4; TRBD1 aligns across 8 bases. The CDR3 is 13 residues long. Germline CDR1 and CDR2: SQVTM and ANQGSEA. The V gene end was trimmed by 4 bases and the J gene end by 5 bases; junction bases not matched to a gene: 3. The CDR3 region is CSVGDRGNEKLFF. The CDR3 nucleotides are TGCAGCGTTGGCGACAGGGGAAATGAAAAACTGTTTTTT. The entire variable domain, with the rest obtained from reference TRBV29-1 and TRBJ1-4, is as follows: SAVISQKPSRDICQRGTSLTIQCQVDSQVTMMFWYRQQPGQSLTLIATANQGSEATYESGFVIDKFPISRPNLTFSTLTVSNMSPEDSSIYLCSVGDRGNEKLFFGSGTQLSVL.

Points on this clone: One end of the junction does not line up with germline, which may come from a read error. The CDR3 nucleotides are TGTGCCAGCAGCCTAGGACTAGCGGGAGGGTATGAGCAGTTCTTC. This gives the protein CASSLGLAGGYEQFF. This rearrangement joins TRBV13 to TRBJ2-1, with TRBD2 matching 15 bases. Looked up from germline, CDR1 is PRHDT and CDR2 is FYEKMQ (reference sequence). The CDR3 has 15 residues.

The chain has TRBV21-1 and TRBJ2-5; the listed D gene, TRBD1, was not tested against the DNA. TRBV21-1 is listed as a pseudogene. This CDR3 spans 16 amino acids. CDR3 sequence (DNA): TGTGCCAGCAGCAAAGCCCGATTCCAGGGGCGGGAGACCCAGTACTTC. Translating gives CASSKARFQGRETQYF.

Concerning this clone itself: The sample contains more than one DNA sequence encoding this CDR3. The gene calls are TRBV2 and TRBJ2-3, with 11 bases fitting TRBD2. V lost 5 bases, J lost 2 bases, and 3 bases stayed unmatched. The germline gives CDR1 SNHLY, CDR2 FYNNEI. This CDR3 spans 15 amino acids. The CDR3: CASSRLAGPTDTQYF. The DNA for the CDR3 is TGTGCCAGCAGTCGACTAGCGGGGCCCACAGATACGCAGTATTTT.

The chain carries TRBV13 and TRBJ1-4, with unresolved D. Germline CDR1 PRHDT, CDR2 FYEKMQ (reference sequence). V was pared by 5 bases and J by 8 bases, with 12 bases between. This CDR3 region has 13 residues. CDR3 nucleotides: TGTGCCAGCAGCCAAAAACGTAGGGAAAAACTGTTTTTT. Translated: CASSQKRREKLFF.

The chain has TRBV5-1 and TRBJ2-5; a weak D match, TRBD1 (6 bases). Germline-derived CDR1 and CDR2 are SGHRS and YFSETQ. The V end was cut by 1 base, the J end by 5 bases, with 15 bases between. The length of the CDR3 is 15 residues. CDR3 loop: CASSLWAGDTETQYF. DNA of the CDR3: TGCGCCAGCAGCTTGTGGGCAGGGGATACGGAGACCCAGTACTTC.

This clone appeared a single time. The rearrangement uses TRBV5-1 and TRBJ2-2; D is possibly TRBD2 (6 bases). The length of the CDR3 is 16 residues. Germline values: CDR1 SGHRS, CDR2 YFSETQ. Deletions cut 3 bases from V and 6 bases from J, with 18 bases between. The CDR3 bases are TGCGCCAGCAGCTCCACAGTCCCGGGGGACTCCGGGGAGCTGTTTTTT. Amino acid sequence: CASSSTVPGDSGELFF.

The chain joins TRBV27 to TRBJ2-2; D is ambiguous. V lost 5 bases and J lost 3, with 13 bases in between. The CDR3 has 15 amino acids. Germline V gene lookup returns CDR1 MNHEY and CDR2 SMNVEV (reference sequence). DNA of the CDR3: TGTGCCAGCAGTCCCGAGTCAGCATACACCGGGGAGCTGTTTTTT. This encodes CASSPESAYTGELFF.

The rearrangement joins TRBV28 to TRBJ1-1; maybe TRBD1 (5 bases). Germline assignment: CDR1 MDHEN and CDR2 SYDVKM. V lost 6 bases, J lost 8 bases, and 10 bases lay in between. The CDR3 loop spans 11 amino acids. The DNA for the CDR3 is TGTGCCAGCAGGACCGGGACCGAAGCTTTCTTT. Its translation is CASRTGTEAFF.

Here the CDR3 DNA reads TGTGCCAGCAGTGGGACGGATAATTTCTACGAGCAGTACTTC. Protein sequence: CASSGTDNFYEQYF. The V and J genes are TRBV11-2 and TRBJ2-7; perhaps D is TRBD1 or TRBD2 (5 bases each). This CDR3 region has 14 residues. Germline assignment: CDR1 SGHAT and CDR2 FQNNGV. V was clipped by 6 bases and J by 3 bases, with 15 bases between them. Full variable domain (missing parts from reference TRBV11-2 and TRBJ2-7): EAGVAQSPRYKIIEKRQSVAFWCNPISGHATLYWYQQILGQGPKLLIQFQNNGVVDDSQLPKDRFSAERLKGVDSTLKIQPAKLEDSAVYLCASSGTDNFYEQYFGPGTRLTVT.

This clone came up once. This chain joins TRBV5-1 and TRBJ2-2; 7 bases fit TRBD1. This CDR3 comprises 16 residues. The V and J ends lost 3 bases and 6 bases, in that order; junction bases with no gene match: 11. Germline loops: CDR1 SGHRS, CDR2 YFSETQ. This CDR3 is CASSSIPTGSAGELFF. CDR3 nucleotides: TGCGCCAGCAGCTCGATACCGACAGGGAGCGCCGGGGAGCTGTTTTTT.

This chain uses TRBV5-1 with TRBJ2-1, with TRBD2 matching 13 bases. The CDR3 sequence is 16 residues long. The V gene's germline CDR1 is SGHRS and CDR2 YFSETQ. The trim removed 2 bases at V and 6 bases at J, leaving 5 bases unmatched. CDR3 nucleotides: TGCGCCAGCAGCTTTTTTCGGACTAGCGGGAGCAATGAGCAGTTCTTC. The encoded protein is CASSFFRTSGSNEQFF. The variable domain in full, with the rest retrieved from reference TRBV5-1 and TRBJ2-1, is KAGVTQTPRYLIKTRGQQVTLSCSPISGHRSVSWYQQTPGQGLQFLFEYFSETQRNKGNFPGRFSGRQFSNSRSEMNVSTLELGDSALYLCASSFFRTSGSNEQFFGPGTRLTVL.

J is TRBJ2-1 and V is TRBV13, with 7 positions matching TRBD2. Per germline, CDR1 PRHDT and CDR2 FYEKMQ (reference sequence). This CDR3 comprises 15 residues. Trimming at V came to 5 bases and at J to 7 bases, leaving 11 bases not matched to a gene. The CDR3 is CASSPHWRENNEQFF. CDR3 sequence (DNA): TGTGCCAGCAGCCCACACTGGCGGGAGAATAATGAGCAGTTCTTC.

The chain is built from TRBV2 and TRBJ2-2; TRBD1 might be the D (6 bases). Looked up from germline, CDR1 is SNHLY and CDR2 is FYNNEI. This CDR3 is 14 amino acids long. With 7 bases removed from V and 4 bases from J, the gap between germline ends came to 13 bases. CDR3 residues: CASTDSPGTGELFF. Written as DNA, the CDR3 is TGTGCCAGCACGGACAGCCCGGGCACCGGGGAGCTGTTTTTT.

The chain employs TRBV7-9 and TRBJ1-1, with a weak D call TRBD1 (5 bases). The V end was cut by 2 bases, the J end by 4 bases, with 14 bases between. The germline V gene has CDR1 SEHNR and CDR2 FQNEAQ (reference sequence). The CDR3 is 15 amino acids. Here the CDR3 reads CASSLPQGWGTEAFF. CDR3 nucleotides: TGTGCCAGCAGCTTACCCCAGGGTTGGGGCACTGAAGCTTTCTTT.

The chain combines TRBV6-5 with TRBJ1-1; unclear D gene. Germline V gene sequence: CDR1 MNHEY, CDR2 SVGAGI. Trimming removed 8 bases at V and 2 bases at J, with 9 bases between. The CDR3 has 12 residues. CDR3 sequence (DNA): TGTGCCAGCCGTGCGGGCAACACTGAAGCTTTCTTT. Encoded protein: CASRAGNTEAFF.

The gene calls are TRBV5-1 and TRBJ2-5, with D possibly being TRBD1 (6 bases). Germline V CDR1 and CDR2: SGHRS, YFSETQ. Trimming removed 5 bases from V and 2 bases from J, with 7 bases in between. CDR3 length: 12 residues. CDR3 nucleotide sequence: TGCGCCAGCAGTAGGGGGCAAGAGACCCAGTACTTC. Its protein product is CASSRGQETQYF. The entire variable domain, with the rest obtained from reference TRBV5-1 and TRBJ2-5, is as follows: KAGVTQTPRYLIKTRGQQVTLSCSPISGHRSVSWYQQTPGQGLQFLFEYFSETQRNKGNFPGRFSGRQFSNSRSEMNVSTLELGDSALYLCASSRGQETQYFGPGTRLLVL.

This chain joins TRBV7-6 and TRBJ2-2, with 7 nucleotides matching TRBD1. The V and J ends lost 5 bases and 7 bases, in that order; junction bases with no gene match: 16. The germline V gene has CDR1 SGHVS and CDR2 FNYEAQ. This CDR3 has 17 amino acids. CDR3 residues: CASSLRRTGAGVGELFF. The CDR3 bases are TGTGCCAGCAGCCTAAGGAGAACAGGGGCCGGGGTCGGGGAGCTGTTTTTT.

The J gene is TRBJ1-1, the V gene TRBV28, with a tentative D call TRBD1 (5 bases). V dropped 1 base and J dropped 2 bases, with 11 bases sitting between them. CDR3 size: 15 residues. Germline-derived CDR1 and CDR2 are MDHEN and SYDVKM. CDR3 region: CASSLSGTPNTEAFF. DNA for the CDR3: TGTGCCAGCAGTTTATCCGGGACGCCCAACACTGAAGCTTTCTTT.

The chain is built from TRBV7-8 and TRBJ2-1, with a weak D call TRBD1 (6 bases). CDR3 length: 15 amino acids. The germline V gene encodes CDR1 SGHVS and CDR2 FQNEAQ. With 1 base removed from V and 2 bases from J, the gap between germline ends came to 9 bases. The CDR3 region has the DNA TGTGCCAGCAGCTTAGAAGGGGGTCCCTACAATGAGCAGTTCTTC. Its protein is CASSLEGGPYNEQFF.

This clone was recorded once. The chain couples TRBV5-8 to TRBJ2-1; D remains unclear. The CDR3 is 12 amino acids. With 0 bases removed from V and 9 bases from J, the gap between germline ends came to 7 bases. Germline V gene lookup returns CDR1 SGHTS and CDR2 YDEGEE. The CDR3, as DNA: TGTGCCAGCAGCTTGGTCGAGATTGAGCAGTTCTTC. This encodes CASSLVEIEQFF. Supplemented by reference TRBV5-8 and TRBJ2-1, the full variable domain reads EAGVTQSPTHLIKTRGQQATLRCSPISGHTSVYWYQQALGLGLQFLLWYDEGEERNRGNFPPRFSGRQFPNYSSELNVNALELEDSALYLCASSLVEIEQFFGPGTRLTVL.

J is TRBJ2-5 and V is TRBV29-1; perhaps TRBD1 as D (6 bases). CDR1 SQVTM and CDR2 ANQGSEA come from the germline V gene. CDR3 length equals 11 residues. The V and J ends lost 7 bases and 7 bases respectively, with 13 bases between them. CDR3 sequence reads: CSELLQGTQYF. The CDR3 DNA reads TGCAGCGAGTTACTACAGGGGACCCAGTACTTC.

This clone was seen just once. This chain connects TRBV2 to TRBJ2-1, with 9 bases lining up with TRBD2. The germline gives CDR1 SNHLY, CDR2 FYNNEI. Trimming took 3 bases from V and 6 from J; bases not matched to a gene: 15. The CDR3 loop spans 18 amino acids. The DNA of the CDR3 is TGTGCCAGCAGTGATGACCCCTCTGAGCGGGAGGATATCAATGAGCAGTTCTTC. This sequence encodes CASSDDPSEREDINEQFF.

The rearrangement joins TRBV6-1 to TRBJ2-5; a possible D gene is TRBD2 (5 bases). V dropped 8 bases and J dropped 7 bases, with 14 bases sitting between them. CDR1 is MNHNS and CDR2 is SASEGT in the germline V gene. The CDR3 has 12 residues. The CDR3: CASFATEGTQYF. The CDR3, as DNA: TGTGCCAGCTTCGCCACTGAGGGGACCCAGTACTTC.

The J gene is TRBJ2-2, the V gene TRBV4-3; D gene ambiguous. The CDR3 consists of 14 residues. Germline V lookup: CDR1 LGHNA, CDR2 YSLEER. Trimming removed 0 bases at V and 3 bases at J, with 5 bases between. CDR3 in amino acids: CASSQETYTGELFF. The CDR3 nucleotides read TGCGCCAGCAGCCAAGAAACCTACACCGGGGAGCTGTTTTTT.

This clone is labeled medium-sized. This chain's CDR3 is CASSLTKWNYGYTF. The CDR3 DNA reads as TGTGCCAGCAGCCTCACCAAATGGAACTATGGCTACACCTTC. The gene calls are TRBV5-8 and TRBJ1-2; D gene uncertain. V dropped 4 bases and J dropped 2 bases, with 12 bases sitting between them. Germline CDR1 and CDR2: SGHTS and YDEGEE. This CDR3 contains 14 residues. The full variable domain, in which reference TRBV5-8 and TRBJ1-2 provide the parts outside the CDR3, is EAGVTQSPTHLIKTRGQQATLRCSPISGHTSVYWYQQALGLGLQFLLWYDEGEERNRGNFPPRFSGRQFPNYSSELNVNALELEDSALYLCASSLTKWNYGYTFGSGTRLTVV.

This rearrangement joins TRBV2 to TRBJ2-7, with 8 bases identical to TRBD2. V shed 5 bases, J shed 1 base, and the junction held 7 bases outside the gene matches. Germline CDR1 SNHLY, CDR2 FYNNEI. This CDR3 comprises 15 residues. CDR3 bases: TGTGCCAGCAGTCGACTAGCGTCTCCTTCCTACGAGCAGTACGTC. This sequence encodes CASSRLASPSYEQYV.

The chain carries TRBV12-5 and TRBJ1-3; no reliable D call. The ends were cut back, 4 bases at V and 2 bases at J, with 27 bases in the middle. Looked up from germline, CDR1 is LGHNT and CDR2 is FRNRAP. The CDR3 extends over 20 amino acids. CDR3 residues: CASGSLIQAGLRTPGNTIYF. As DNA, the CDR3 is TGTGCTAGTGGTTCACTCATTCAGGCAGGACTGAGAACACCTGGAAACACCATATATTTT.

The V and J genes are TRBV28 and TRBJ2-7; D is perhaps TRBD2 (5 bases). There are 18 residues in the CDR3. Germline CDR1 is MDHEN and CDR2 is SYDVKM. V was cut by 0 bases and J by 2 bases, with 20 bases left in between. In DNA form, the CDR3 reads TGTGCCAGCAGTTTATGCGGGGAGAACAATACGGGTGCCTACGAGCAGTACTTC. Protein sequence: CASSLCGENNTGAYEQYF.